This TCR beta chain was documented in a study of shared clonotypes between healthy human individuals (dated by TCRdb to the early 2020s). Regarding the study in general: The cohort included a few men and two women between 18 and 49 years of age. The study deeply sequenced blood TCR repertoires of five healthy adults to estimate repertoire size and the extent of clonotype sharing between individuals. Per donor, three plates each were used for CD4 naive and CD4 memory, two for CD8 naive, and one for CD8 memory. Between about 0.9 and 9 billion PBMCs per donor were obtained by leukapheresis. To increase sequencing depth and limit assay-specific biases, TCR repertoire library preparation and sequencing were carried out by different laboratories using diverse techniques. Overall results and qualifications from the work: Higher generation probabilities were observed for clonotypes shared by all four sorted-subset donors than for non-shared clonotypes. About 5% of naive CD4, roughly 3.6% of naive CD8, 2% to 2.5% of memory CD4, and less than 0.45% of memory CD8 clonotypes were shared across a few donors. Naive subsets generally had larger estimated clonotype richness than memory subsets did. Because the study included only a small number of donors, the genetic and exposure-history diversity represented was limited. Pairwise subsampling indicated that sequencing depth was expected to affect the degree of clonotype sharing among donors. Even with the large sequencing depth, rarefaction of the sorted-subset datasets indicated that sequencing was incomplete. Sampling was limited to blood, and TCR repertoires in tissue likely differ from TCR repertoires in blood.

V gives up 0 bases and J gives up 10 bases, and the segment between their germline ends measures 10 bases. Per the germline V gene, SGHTS is the CDR1 and YDEGEE is the CDR2. Its CDR3 holds 12 amino acids, cysteine through phenylalanine. Only the CDR3 part of the read is kept: 36 bases, read in frame from the first base. Using the deep immunoSEQ assay, TCR CDR3 regions were amplified from genomic DNA by multiplex PCR. Genomic DNA extracted from each cell subset was distributed evenly over all wells of several immunoSEQ 96-well plates, and each plate served as one replicate. For sorted subsets, approximately 210 ng genomic DNA, equal to about 30,000 T cell genomes, was loaded into each replicate PCR. Purified libraries were quantified with a Qubit 3.0 fluorometer, sized on a Bioanalyzer 2100, and re-quantified with the KAPA Library Quantification kit. A separate single-read 150-cycle Illumina NextSeq 550 flow cell was used to sequence each immunoSEQ 96-well plate. In the paper's pipeline: Because only junctional sequences without quality scores were contained in the immunoSEQ output, filtering matching that applied to full-length reads could not be performed. To assign V/J genes and CDR3, sequences were annotated using PyIR, a Python wrapper for IgBLAST v1.9, with IMGT germline references. Reads were removed for weak V/J assignments (E-value above 1e-6), missing CDR3, stop codons, out-of-frame junctions, or ambiguous translated residues. V3J clonotypes were defined by identical inferred V gene, J gene, and CDR3 amino acid sequence. Percentage overlap between repertoires was calculated by dividing the number of shared unique clonotypes by the size of the smaller repertoire. Three approaches were used to assess repertoire richness: RTK rarefaction, the Chao1 estimator, and Recon v2.1 estimates of unobserved clonotypes. For all TCRbeta clonotypes obtained by the gDNA method from several donors, generation probabilities were computed with OLGA. The immuneACCESS repertoire file appears here via TCRdb, limited to in-frame rearrangements. These files lack a portion of the clones; in checked studies, under half of the deficit traces to unresolved V genes, and the cause of the others is not known. V and J calls plus clone size are reproduced from that table; the DNA served to infer D and trimming. The sample includes around 1,900,000 clones, with 80% to 95% observed a single time. Of the sample, more than 1.5% is held by the ten largest clones.

Concerning this clone: It has no known antigen specificity. The record has no base qualities; no much larger clone is one base away.

CD8 naive samples were obtained by positive selection for CCR7 among CD45RO-negative cells, yielding a CD45RA+CCR7+ population from which TemRA cells were excluded. Donors were healthy HIV-negative adults with no recently reported acute infections or vaccinations. Only Caucasian adults living in Nashville, Tennessee, USA were represented among the donors. After blood collection by leukapheresis, PBMCs were isolated using Ficoll-Histopaque density gradient centrifugation and then cryopreserved in the vapor phase of liquid nitrogen. Analytical flow cytometry was used to check the purity and quantity of every magnetically sorted T cell population. Each sorted fraction had its genomic DNA isolated and then quantified by UV absorbance on a Nanodrop 2000c.

The TCR comes from a man between 18 and 35 years old in good health. Some clones in this sample may be carry-over from other donors' samples. The chain is encoded by TRBV5-8 joined to TRBJ1-1, with the D gene not clear enough to name. What was sequenced was naive CD8+ T cells from PBMCs. The intended sense of this specimen's cell subset or site label: CD45RA+CCR7+. The CDR3 corresponds to CASSLGPAGAFF. The nucleotides read TGTGCCAGCAGCTTGGGGCCAGCAGGAGCTTTCTTT.